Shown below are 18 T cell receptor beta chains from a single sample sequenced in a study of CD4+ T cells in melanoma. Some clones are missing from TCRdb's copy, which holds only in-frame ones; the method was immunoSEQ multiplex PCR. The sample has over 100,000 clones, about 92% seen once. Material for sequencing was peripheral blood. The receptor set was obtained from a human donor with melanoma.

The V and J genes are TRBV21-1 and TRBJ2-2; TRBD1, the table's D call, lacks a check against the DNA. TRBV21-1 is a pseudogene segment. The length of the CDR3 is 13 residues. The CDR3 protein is CASTNQNTGELFF. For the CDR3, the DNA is TGTGCCAGCACCAACCAGAACACCGGGGAGCTGTTTTTT.

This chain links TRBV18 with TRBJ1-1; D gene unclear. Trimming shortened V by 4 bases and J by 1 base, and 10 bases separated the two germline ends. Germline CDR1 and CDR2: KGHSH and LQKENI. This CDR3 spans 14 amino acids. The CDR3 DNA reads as TGTGCCAGCTCACAAGCCACGGAGAACACTGAAGCTTTCTTT. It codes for CASSQATENTEAFF.

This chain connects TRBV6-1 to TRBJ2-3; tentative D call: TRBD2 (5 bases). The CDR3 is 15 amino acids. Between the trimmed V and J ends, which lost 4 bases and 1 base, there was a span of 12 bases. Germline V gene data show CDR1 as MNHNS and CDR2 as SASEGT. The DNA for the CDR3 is TGTGCCAGCAGTGGCCGGAGCGGCGGCACAGATACGCAGTATTTT. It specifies CASSGRSGGTDTQYF.

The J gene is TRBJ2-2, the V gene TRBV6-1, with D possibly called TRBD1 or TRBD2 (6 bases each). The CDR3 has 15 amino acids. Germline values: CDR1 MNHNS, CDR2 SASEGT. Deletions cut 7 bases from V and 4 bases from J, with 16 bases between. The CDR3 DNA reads TGTGCCAGCACTCTAGAGGGGGGTGGCACCGGGGAGCTGTTTTTT. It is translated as CASTLEGGGTGELFF.

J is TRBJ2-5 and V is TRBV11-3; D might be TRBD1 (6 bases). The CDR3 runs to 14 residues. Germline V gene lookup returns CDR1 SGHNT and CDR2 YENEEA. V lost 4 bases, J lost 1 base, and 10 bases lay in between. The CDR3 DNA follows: TGTGCCAGCAGCTCGCTAGGGGGCCAAGAGACCCAGTACTTC. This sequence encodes CASSSLGGQETQYF.

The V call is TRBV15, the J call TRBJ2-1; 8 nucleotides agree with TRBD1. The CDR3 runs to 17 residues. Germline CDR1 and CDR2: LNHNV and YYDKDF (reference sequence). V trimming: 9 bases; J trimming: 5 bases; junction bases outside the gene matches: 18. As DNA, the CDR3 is TGTGCCACAGCCAACGCTCGGATTTTGGGACAGGACAATGAGCAGTTCTTC. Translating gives CATANARILGQDNEQFF.

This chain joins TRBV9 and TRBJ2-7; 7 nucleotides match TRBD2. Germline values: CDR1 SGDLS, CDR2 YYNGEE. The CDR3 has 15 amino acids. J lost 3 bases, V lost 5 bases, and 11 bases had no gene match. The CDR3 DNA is TGTGCCAGCAGTATGGGACTAAATGACGTCTACGAGCAGTACTTC. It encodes CASSMGLNDVYEQYF.

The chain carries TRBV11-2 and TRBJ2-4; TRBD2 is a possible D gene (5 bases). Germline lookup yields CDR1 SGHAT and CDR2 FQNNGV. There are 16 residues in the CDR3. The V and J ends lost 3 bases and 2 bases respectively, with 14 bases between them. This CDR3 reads CASSFIGEITKNIQYF. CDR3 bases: TGTGCCAGCAGCTTCATCGGGGAAATTACCAAAAACATTCAGTACTTC.

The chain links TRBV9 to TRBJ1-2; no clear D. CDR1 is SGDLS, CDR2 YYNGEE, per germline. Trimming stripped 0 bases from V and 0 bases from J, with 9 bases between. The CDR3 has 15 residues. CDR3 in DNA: TGTGCCAGCAGCGTAGATCCAGTAGCTAACTATGGCTACACCTTC. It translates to CASSVDPVANYGYTF.

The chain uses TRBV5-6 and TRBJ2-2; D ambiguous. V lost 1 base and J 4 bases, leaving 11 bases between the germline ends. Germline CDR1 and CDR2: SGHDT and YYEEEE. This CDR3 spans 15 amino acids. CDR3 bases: TGTGCCAGCAGCTTGTATCAGGTTGGCACCGGGGAGCTGTTTTTT. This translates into CASSLYQVGTGELFF.

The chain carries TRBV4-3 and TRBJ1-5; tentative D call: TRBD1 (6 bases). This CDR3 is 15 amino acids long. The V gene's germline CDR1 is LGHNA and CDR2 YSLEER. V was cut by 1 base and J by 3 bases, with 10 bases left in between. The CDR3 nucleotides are TGCGCCAGCAGCCAAGTTTGGACAGCCAATCAGCCCCAGCATTTT. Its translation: CASSQVWTANQPQHF.

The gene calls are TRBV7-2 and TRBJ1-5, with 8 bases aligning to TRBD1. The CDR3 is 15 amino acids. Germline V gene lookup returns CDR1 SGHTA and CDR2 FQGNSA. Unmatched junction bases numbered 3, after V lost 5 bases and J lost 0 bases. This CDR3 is CASSDRGHSNQPQHF. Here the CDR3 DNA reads TGTGCCAGCAGCGACAGGGGCCATAGCAATCAGCCCCAGCATTTT.

The CDR3 loop reads CASSLFDRGPSSNQPQHF. CDR3 sequence (DNA): TGTGCCAGCAGTTTATTCGACAGAGGTCCTTCGAGCAATCAGCCCCAGCATTTT. This sequence joins TRBV28 and TRBJ1-5; a possible D gene is TRBD1 (5 bases). CDR1 and CDR2 (germline): MDHEN, SYDVKM. This CDR3 has 18 amino acids. The V and J ends lost 1 base and 1 base respectively, with 17 bases between them.

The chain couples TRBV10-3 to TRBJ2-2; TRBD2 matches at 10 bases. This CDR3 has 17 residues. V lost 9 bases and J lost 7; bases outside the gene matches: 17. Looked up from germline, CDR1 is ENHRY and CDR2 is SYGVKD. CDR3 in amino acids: CAITPGLADLRSGELFF. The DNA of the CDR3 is TGTGCCATTACCCCAGGACTAGCGGACCTAAGGAGCGGGGAGCTGTTTTTT.

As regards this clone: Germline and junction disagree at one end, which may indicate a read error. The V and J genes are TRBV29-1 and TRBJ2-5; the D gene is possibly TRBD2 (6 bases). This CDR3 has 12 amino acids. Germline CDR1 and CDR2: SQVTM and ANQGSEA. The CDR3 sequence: CSVEEGAETQYF. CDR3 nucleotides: TGTAGCGTTGAGGAGGGTGCGGAGACCCAGTACTTC.

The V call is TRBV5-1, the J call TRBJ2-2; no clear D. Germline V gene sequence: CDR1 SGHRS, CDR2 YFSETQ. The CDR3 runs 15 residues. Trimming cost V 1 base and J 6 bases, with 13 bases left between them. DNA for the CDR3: TGCGCCAGCAGCTTGACCCTCAAAGGACCCGGGGAGCTGTTTTTT. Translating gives CASSLTLKGPGELFF.

The CDR3 DNA sequence: TGCGCCAGCAGCTTGACAGGGCCGAAAGAGACCCAGTACTTC. Translated, it gives CASSLTGPKETQYF. The chain couples TRBV5-1 to TRBJ2-5; tentatively, D is TRBD1 (6 bases). This CDR3 has 14 amino acids. The germline gives CDR1 SGHRS, CDR2 YFSETQ. V was shortened by 1 base and J by 3 bases, with 10 bases between the two germline ends.

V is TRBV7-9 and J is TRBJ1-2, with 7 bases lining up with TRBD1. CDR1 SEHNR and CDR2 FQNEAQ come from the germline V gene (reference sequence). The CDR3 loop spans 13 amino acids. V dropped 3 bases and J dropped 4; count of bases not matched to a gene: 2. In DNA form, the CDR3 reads TGTGCCAGCAGCTTGAGGGACAGCTATGGCTACACCTTC. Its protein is CASSLRDSYGYTF. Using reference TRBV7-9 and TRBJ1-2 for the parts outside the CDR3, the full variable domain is DTGVSQNPRHKITKRGQNVTFRCDPISEHNRLYWYRQTLGQGPEFLTYFQNEAQLEKSRLLSDRFSAERPKGSFSTLEIQRTEQGDSAMYLCASSLRDSYGYTFGSGTRLTVV.